Sequencing of this T cell receptor (beta chain) was carried out in a study of blood T cell repertoires in COVID-19. As for the study in general: In each case, the material was cDNA or gDNA derived from T cells, B-cell-depleted T cells, or PBMCs.

Germline CDR1 is LGHNA and CDR2 is YNFKEQ. This CDR3 has 15 amino acids. The V segment lost 2 bases and the J segment 2 bases; nucleotides outside the gene matches: 2. Assay used: immunoSEQ multiplex PCR; TCRdb lists only in-frame clones, some missing. The table has about 150,000 clones, over 70% seen once; the top ten hold approximately 8.6%. The chain uses TRBV4-2 and TRBJ2-3, with 9 bases fitting TRBD2. The specimen sequenced was peripheral blood. This receptor was taken from a man aged 45-65 years with active or convalescent COVID-19. CDR3 in amino acids: CASSQRLADTDTQYF. The CDR3, as DNA: TGTGCCAGCAGCCAAAGACTAGCGGACACAGATACGCAGTATTTT.